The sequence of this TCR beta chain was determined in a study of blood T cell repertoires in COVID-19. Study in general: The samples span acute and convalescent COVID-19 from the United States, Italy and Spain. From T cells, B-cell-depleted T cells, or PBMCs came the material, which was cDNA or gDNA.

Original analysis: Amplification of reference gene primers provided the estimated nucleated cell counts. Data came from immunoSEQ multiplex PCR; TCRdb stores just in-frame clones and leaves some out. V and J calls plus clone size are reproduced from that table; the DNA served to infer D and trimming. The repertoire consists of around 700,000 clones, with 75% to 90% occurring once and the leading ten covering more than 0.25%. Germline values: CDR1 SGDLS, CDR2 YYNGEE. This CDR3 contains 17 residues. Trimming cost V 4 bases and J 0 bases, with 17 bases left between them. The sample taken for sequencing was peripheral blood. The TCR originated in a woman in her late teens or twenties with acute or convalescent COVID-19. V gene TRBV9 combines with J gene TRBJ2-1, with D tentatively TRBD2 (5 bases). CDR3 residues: CASSPKRALGSYNEQFF. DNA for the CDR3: TGTGCCAGCAGCCCCAAGAGGGCCTTGGGCTCCTACAATGAGCAGTTCTTC.